This TCR beta chain was profiled in a study of blood T cell repertoires in COVID-19 (TCRdb year 2020). With respect to the entire study: The collaborator samples originated in the United States, Italy and Spain and spanned the acute and convalescent phases of COVID-19. The prospective study material was composed of cDNA or gDNA derived from T cells, B-cell-depleted T cells, or PBMCs. The dataset comprised deeply sampled blood TCRbeta repertoires from subjects exposed to, actively infected with, or recovered from COVID-19. The repertoires were released in a freely available public database intended as a resource for research on the immune response to SARS-CoV-2. Samples were obtained from the ongoing ImmuneRACE study (first 160 participants) and from roughly 1,300 subjects provided by 6 global collaborators. Sample metadata almost always included a de-identified subject ID, COVID-19 status, age in years and sex. Where available, HLA class I and class II types were obtained from metadata supplied by the sample provider rather than from assay-based typing.

One collaborating source in Seattle enrolled patients while the patients were actively infected and followed the patients over time throughout the course of disease. Whole blood was collected in K2EDTA tubes by collaborating institutions according to the institutions' own protocols. For TCRbeta analysis, collaborators shipped samples in one of three forms: frozen whole blood, isolated PBMCs, or DNA extracted from either of those sample types. The study at large found these results: Clinical and demographic metadata were provided uncurated, with the amount varying by source and participant.

The immunoSEQ Assay, a bias-controlled multiplex PCR, was used to amplify TCRbeta CDR3 regions from genomic DNA. In the paper's pipeline: Nucleated cell counts per sample were estimated from amplification of reference gene primers within the assay. Sequence reads were collapsed and filtered to measure the absolute abundance of every unique TCRbeta CDR3 rearrangement. For each sample, productive Simpson clonality was calculated by taking the square root of Simpson's diversity index across productive rearrangements. TCRdb's version of the immuneACCESS table is confined to in-frame rearrangements and falls short of the full clone set. An unresolved V gene accounts for under half of the shortfall where checked; the remainder is of unknown origin. Clone size and V and J calls were adopted from that table, with D and trimming inferred from the DNA. Recorded for this sample are under 400,000 clones; roughly 88% of them occurred a single time. Of the sample, under 3% falls within the top ten clones.

In the case of this clone: The target of this receptor is not known. Base qualities are missing; no much larger clone stands one base away.

For CDR1 and CDR2, the germline V gene (reference sequence) lists LNHDA and SQIVND. V is cut back by 9 bases and J by 0 bases, with 5 bases in the junction unmatched. CDR3 length: 14 amino acids, cysteine to phenylalanine. Of all the DNA, just the CDR3 is kept, 42 bases in frame from base 1. Sequenced material: peripheral blood. This sequence uses TRBV19 and TRBJ2-7; TRBD1 lines up with 10 middle nucleotides. The origin of this receptor is a woman aged 30 to 39 with COVID-19, enrolled during active disease. The CDR3 reads as follows: CASSRDRGSYEQYF. The DNA sequence is TGTGCCAGCTCCCGGGACAGGGGCTCCTACGAGCAGTACTTC. Outside the CDR3, residues come from the reference TRBV19 and TRBJ2-7 proteins, so the full variable domain is: DGGITQSPKYLFRKEGQNVTLSCEQNLNHDAMYWYRQDPGQGLRLIYYSQIVNDFQKGDIAEGYSVSREKKESFPLTVTSAQKNPTAFYLCASSRDRGSYEQYFGPGTRLTVT.